Included here is one TCR beta chain sequence, with context. Its antigen is not known. The CDR3 contains 13 residues. Germline-derived CDR1 and CDR2 are DFQATT and SNEGSKA (reference sequence). The sample comes from a study of T cell repertoires in cytomegalovirus infection. Study summary: From public TCR beta signatures came an indication of both CMV infection and matching HLA type. The study, taken as a whole, reports: Carriers of CMV plus the relevant HLA were identified by cumulative public TCR beta family frequency.

Each CDR3 protein is one row after TCRdb ran MiXCR on the reads. Among 200,000 to 250,000 distinct CDR3 sequences, 22% were seen once, and the ten largest hold about 20%. The rearrangement links TRBV20-1 to TRBJ2-5; 10 bases align to TRBD1. The clonotype comes from a human donor in good health (CMV status not recorded). Some clones in this sample may be carry-over from other donors' samples. Material: CD8+ T cells from PBMCs. The CDR3: CRPGQGYQETQYF. In nucleotides, the CDR3 is TGCAGACCGGGACAGGGGTACCAAGAGACCCAGTACTTC.